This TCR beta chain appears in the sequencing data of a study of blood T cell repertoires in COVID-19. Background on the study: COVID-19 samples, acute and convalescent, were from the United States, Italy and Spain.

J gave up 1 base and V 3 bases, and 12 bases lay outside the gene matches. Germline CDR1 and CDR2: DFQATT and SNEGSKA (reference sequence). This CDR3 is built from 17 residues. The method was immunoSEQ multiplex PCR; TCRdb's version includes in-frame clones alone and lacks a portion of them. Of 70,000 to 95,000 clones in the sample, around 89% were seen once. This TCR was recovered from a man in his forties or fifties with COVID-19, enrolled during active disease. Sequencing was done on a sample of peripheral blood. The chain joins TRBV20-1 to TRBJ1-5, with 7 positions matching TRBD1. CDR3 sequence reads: CSASKDGKGASNQPQHF. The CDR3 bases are TGCAGTGCTAGTAAGGACGGGAAGGGGGCGAGCAATCAGCCCCAGCATTTT.